Given below is one T cell receptor (beta chain) in context. Original methodology: Cell counts per sample came from amplifying reference gene primers. Repertoires were generated with immunoSEQ multiplex PCR, while TCRdb's copy carries only in-frame clones and drops some. V and J calls and clone size follow that table, whereas D and trimming were derived from the DNA. Among 30,000 to 35,000 clones, about 90% were seen once, and the ten largest hold 9.9%. This CDR3 is built from 17 residues. Unmatched junction bases numbered 11, after V lost 3 bases and J lost 2 bases. Germline CDR1 reads SEHNR; CDR2 reads FQNEAQ (reference sequence). The sample belongs to a study of blood T cell repertoires in COVID-19.

This TCR derives from a human donor with active COVID-19. The donor label of this sample is uncertain. The chain recombines TRBV7-9 with TRBJ2-7; 9 nucleotides line up with TRBD2. The sample was peripheral blood. The CDR3 DNA reads TGTGCCAGCAGCTTTGGGACGGGAGCGGGAGGACCCTACGAGCAGTACTTC. This translates into CASSFGTGAGGPYEQYF.